Only one count was recorded for the clone carrying this T cell receptor beta chain. Antigen unknown. This may be a read error, as it is one base from a much larger clone. Germline CDR1 reads SQVTM; CDR2 reads ANQGSEA. The CDR3 contains 14 residues. This sample is drawn from a study of early T cells in non-severe SARS-CoV-2 infection. About the study: Sequencing input comprised bulk RNA from unsorted whole blood; chain pairing was not available. Regarding the study as a whole: The VDJdb matching leaned toward anti-spike CD8 responses and overlooked private and CD4 specificities.

Each single cDNA molecule received a unique molecular identifier. TCRdb used MiXCR to reprocess the 5' RACE reads, holding one entry per CDR3 protein. The sample includes tens of thousands of distinct CDR3 sequences, 9% to 15% seen only once; the top ten take about 3.9%. The sequence was collected from an adult who was a healthcare worker with PCR-confirmed SARS-CoV-2 infection or an uninfected control (not recorded which). Input material: whole blood. The gene calls are TRBV29-1 and TRBJ2-5; 13 positions match TRBD2. The CDR3 region is CSGRTSGSGETHYF. The CDR3 DNA reads as TGCAGCGGCCGGACTAGCGGGAGTGGAGAGACCCATTACTTC.